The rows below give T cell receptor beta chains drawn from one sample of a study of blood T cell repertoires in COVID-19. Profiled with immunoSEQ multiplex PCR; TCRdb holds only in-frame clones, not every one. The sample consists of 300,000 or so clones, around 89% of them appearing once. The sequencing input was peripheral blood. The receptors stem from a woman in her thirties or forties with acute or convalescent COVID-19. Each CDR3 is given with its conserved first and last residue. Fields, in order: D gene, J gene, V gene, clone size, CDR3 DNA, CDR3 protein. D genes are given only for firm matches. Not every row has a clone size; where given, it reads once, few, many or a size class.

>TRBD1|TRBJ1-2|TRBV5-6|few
TGTGCCAGCAGCTCGACAGGGTTGGAAGGCCATGGCTACACCTTC
CASSSTGLEGHGYTF
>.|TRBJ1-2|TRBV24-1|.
TGTGCCACCAGTGAGCGAGGGTTGGGGGGCTACACCTTC
CATSERGLGGYTF
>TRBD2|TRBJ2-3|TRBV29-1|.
TGCAGCGTTGACCTAGCGGGCCCCGGAAATACGCAGTATTTT
CSVDLAGPGNTQYF
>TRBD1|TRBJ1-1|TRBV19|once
TGTGCCAGTAGTACCGACAGGGGCGCTGAAGCTTTCTTT
CASSTDRGAEAFF
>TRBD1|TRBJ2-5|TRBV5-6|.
TGTGCCAGCAGCTTGGCGACAGGGGCCCCTCAAGAGACCCAGTACTTC
CASSLATGAPQETQYF
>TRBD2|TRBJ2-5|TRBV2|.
TGTGCCAGCAGAGGAGCGGGGGTACAAGAGACCCAGTACTTC
CASRGAGVQETQYF
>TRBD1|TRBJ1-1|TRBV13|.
TGTGCCAGCAGCCCAGACCGGGACAGGGGCCCTGACACTGAAGCTTTCTTT
CASSPDRDRGPDTEAFF
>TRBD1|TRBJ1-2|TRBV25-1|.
TGTGCCAGCAGTGACCGGGACAGAGGCTATGGCTACACCTTC
CASSDRDRGYGYTF
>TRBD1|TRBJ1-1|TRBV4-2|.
TGTGCCAGCAGCCTCGGACAGGGAACGAACACTGAAGCTTTCTTT
CASSLGQGTNTEAFF
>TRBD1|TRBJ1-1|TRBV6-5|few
TGTGCCAGCAGTATGTACAGGGGAATGAACACTGAAGCTTTCTTT
CASSMYRGMNTEAFF
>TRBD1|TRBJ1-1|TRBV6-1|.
TGTGCCAGCAGTGAAAGGACAGGACCTGCTGGAGGAGCTTTCTTT
CASSERTGPAGGAFF
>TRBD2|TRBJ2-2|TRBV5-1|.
TGCGCCAGCAGCCTTTGGACTAGCGGCAGCATCAATCCAATCACCGGGGAGCTGTTTTTT
CASSLWTSGSINPITGELFF
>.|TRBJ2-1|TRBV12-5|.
TGTGCTAGTGGTTTGGTACTTGTTAGGCGGGACGACTACAATGAGCAGTTCTTC
CASGLVLVRRDDYNEQFF